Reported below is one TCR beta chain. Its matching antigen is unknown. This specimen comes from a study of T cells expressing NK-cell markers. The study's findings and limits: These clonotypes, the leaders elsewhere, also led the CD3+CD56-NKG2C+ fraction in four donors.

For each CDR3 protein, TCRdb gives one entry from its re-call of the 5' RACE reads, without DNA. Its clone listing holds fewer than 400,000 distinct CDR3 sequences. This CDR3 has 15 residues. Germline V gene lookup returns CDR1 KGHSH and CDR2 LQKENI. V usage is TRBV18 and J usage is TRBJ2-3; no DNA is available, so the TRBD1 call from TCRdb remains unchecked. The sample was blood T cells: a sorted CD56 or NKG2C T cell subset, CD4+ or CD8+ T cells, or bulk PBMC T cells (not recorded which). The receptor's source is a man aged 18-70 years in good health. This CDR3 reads CASSRRTASTDTQYF. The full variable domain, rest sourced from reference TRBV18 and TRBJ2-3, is NAGVMQNPRHLVRRRGQEARLRCSPMKGHSHVYWYRQLPEEGLKFMVYLQKENIIDESGMPKERFSAEFPKEGPSILRIQQVVRGDSAAYFCASSRRTASTDTQYFGPGTRLTVL.